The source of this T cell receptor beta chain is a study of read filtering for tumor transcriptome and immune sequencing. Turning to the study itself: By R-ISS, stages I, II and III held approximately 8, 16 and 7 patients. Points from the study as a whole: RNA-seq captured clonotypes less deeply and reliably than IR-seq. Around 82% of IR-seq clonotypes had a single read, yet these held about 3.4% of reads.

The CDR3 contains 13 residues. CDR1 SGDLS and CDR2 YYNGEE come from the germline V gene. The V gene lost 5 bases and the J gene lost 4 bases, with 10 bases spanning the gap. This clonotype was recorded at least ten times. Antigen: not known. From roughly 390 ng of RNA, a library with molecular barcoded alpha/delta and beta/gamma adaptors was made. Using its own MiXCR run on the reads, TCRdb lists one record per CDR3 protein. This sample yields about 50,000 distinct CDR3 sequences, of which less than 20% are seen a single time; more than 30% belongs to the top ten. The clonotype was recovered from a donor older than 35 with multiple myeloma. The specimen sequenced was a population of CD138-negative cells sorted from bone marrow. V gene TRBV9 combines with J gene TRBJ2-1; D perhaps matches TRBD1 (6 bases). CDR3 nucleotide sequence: TGTGCCAGCAGTCTGGACAGTTACAATGAGCAGTTCTTC. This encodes CASSLDSYNEQFF. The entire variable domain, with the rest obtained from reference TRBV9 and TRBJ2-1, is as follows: DSGVTQTPKHLITATGQRVTLRCSPRSGDLSVYWYQQSLDQGLQFLIQYYNGEERAKGNILERFSAQQFPDLHSELNLSSLELGDSALYFCASSLDSYNEQFFGPGTRLTVL.